The subject of this entry is one T cell receptor (beta chain). The antigen is undetermined. This sample was taken from a study of OX40 agonist ivuxolimab in advanced cancers. Findings and caveats of the study: In the 0.1-3.0 mg/kg groups, partial responders showed among the lowest expansion. Dose levels from 0.1 to 3.0 mg/kg saw CD4+ and CD8+ blood T cells expand clonally by week 6. Some patients without response likewise showed low normalized clonal expansion.

Sequenced by immunoSEQ multiplex PCR; TCRdb stores in-frame clones only, minus some. This table holds tens of thousands of clones, 81% found once. Trimming cost V 5 bases and J 1 base; bases outside gene matches: 8. CDR1 LNHDA and CDR2 SQIVND come from the germline V gene (reference sequence). The CDR3 runs to 16 residues. The rearrangement links TRBV19 to TRBJ2-7, with TRBD2 matching 10 bases. The material was CD4+ or CD8+ T cells sorted from blood, obtained in a trial of the OX40 agonist ivuxolimab. The sequence came from an adult with an advanced solid tumor such as melanoma, head and neck, liver or kidney cancer. CDR3 region: CASSPLTSGYSYEQYF. The CDR3 DNA sequence: TGTGCCAGTAGTCCCCTGACTAGCGGGTATTCCTACGAGCAGTACTTC.